One and the same sample provided the 24 T cell receptor beta chains below, sequenced in a study of tissue T cells after allogeneic stem cell transplantation. The data were produced by immunoSEQ multiplex PCR, yet TCRdb's version contains in-frame clones alone and is incomplete. The table includes some 1,100 clones, 47% detected once. Time point specified: mouse harvest day 14 after allogeneic transplant. Tail vein injection delivered 10^7 T-cell-depleted bone marrow cells and 10^6 splenic CD5+ T cells. The sequenced sample was spleen. These receptor sequences come from a female BALB/c mouse given C57BL/6 T cells with graft-versus-host disease after an allogeneic hematopoietic cell transplant.

In this sample, this clone is large (0.1 to 1%). Gene names and germline match the mouse. The read gets to within 1 residue of the CDR3 end, and the germline J gene fills in the rest. The V gene is TRBV29, the J gene TRBJ2-7; maybe TRBD1 (6 bases). The CDR3 is made up of 12 amino acids. Trimming removed 4 bases at V and 4 bases at J, with 8 bases between. Germline V gene sequence: CDR1 MSHET, CDR2 SYDVDS. The sequenced CDR3 bases are TGTGCTAGCAGTTCCGGACAGTATGAACAGTAC. This sequence encodes CASSSGQYEQY. The entire CDR3 protein is CASSSGQYEQYF.

As concerns this clone: Gene and germline names: mouse. Coverage ceases 1 residue before the CDR3 finishes, and the germline J gene fills in the end. The chain combines TRBV3 with TRBJ2-3; D uncertain. Per the germline V gene, CDR1 is SNHLY and CDR2 is FYNGKV (reference sequence). Trimming pared 4 bases from V and 0 bases from J, leaving 8 bases between. The CDR3 length is 14 residues. The CDR3 region is CASSWGTSAETLYF. The sequenced part of the CDR3 DNA is TGTGCCAGCAGCTGGGGAACTAGTGCAGAAACGCTGTAT.

This clone was counted only a few times. Gene names and germline match the mouse. The CDR3 end lies 1 residue beyond the end of the read and is filled in from the germline J gene. The chain uses TRBV14 and TRBJ2-3, with TRBD2 matching 12 bases. With 4 bases clipped from V and 0 bases from J, the junction kept 3 bases outside the gene matches. Per the germline V gene, CDR1 is SGHDT and CDR2 is FRDEAV. This CDR3 is 16 amino acids long. The CDR3 protein is CASSLDWGGSAETLYF. The covered CDR3 bases are TGTGCCAGCAGTCTGGACTGGGGGGGGAGTGCAGAAACGCTGTAT.

The table lists this clone with a count of one. Any gene name here is a mouse gene name. With the read ending 1 residue before the CDR3 end, the germline J gene is used to fill in that end. The V gene is TRBV13-1, the J gene TRBJ2-4, with D hard to call. There are 13 residues in the CDR3. V dropped 2 bases and J dropped 0 bases, with 4 bases sitting between them. Per the germline V gene, CDR1 is NSHNY and CDR2 is SYGAGN. The CDR3 region is CASSEGSQNTLYF. The sequenced CDR3 bases are TGTGCCAGCAGTGAGGGCAGTCAAAACACCTTGTAC.

As to this clone: Genes and germline are mouse. From the germline J gene comes the end of the CDR3, since the read stops 1 residue before it. The V call is TRBV17, the J call TRBJ2-7; a weak D match, TRBD1 (6 bases). The CDR3 totals 13 residues. Germline V gives CDR1 MNHDT, CDR2 YYDKIL. V lost 0 bases to trimming and J lost 3 bases, with 6 bases between them. The CDR3 reads CASSRDRGYEQYF. CDR3 DNA, as far as it was read: TGTGCTAGCAGTAGAGACAGGGGCTATGAACAGTAC. Drawing the rest from reference TRBV17 and TRBJ2-7, the complete variable domain is DTTVKQNPRYKLARVGKPVNLICSQTMNHDTMYWYQKKPNQAPKLLLFYYDKILNREADTFEKFQSSRPNNSFCSLYIGSAGLEYSAMYLCASSRDRGYEQYFGPGTRLTVL.

Worth noting for this clone: Germline and genes: mouse. The read halts 1 residue ahead of the CDR3 end, with the missing end drawn from the germline J gene. V gene TRBV19 combines with J gene TRBJ2-7; TRBD1 matches 8 bases. The CDR3 is made up of 13 amino acids. From germline, CDR1 is FNHDT and CDR2 SITEND (reference sequence). Trimming at V came to 4 bases and at J to 3 bases, leaving 3 bases not matched to a gene. The chain's CDR3 is CASSAGTGYEQYF. Incomplete CDR3 DNA: TGTGCCAGCAGTGCCGGGACAGGCTATGAACAGTAC.

Concerning this clone: Gene names and germline refer to mouse. The read falls 1 residue short of the CDR3 end, and the missing part is taken from the germline J gene. The chain joins TRBV16 to TRBJ2-7; perhaps TRBD1 as D (6 bases). V gave up 1 base and J gave up 0 bases, with 7 bases separating them. CDR1 SGHSA and CDR2 FRNQAP come from the germline V gene. This CDR3 contains 14 residues. Partial CDR3 DNA: TGTGCAAGCAGCTTAGTAGGGGGCTCCTATGAACAGTAC. This codes for CASSLVGGSYEQY. In full, the CDR3 reads CASSLVGGSYEQYF.

This clone occurred once. Genes here carry mouse names. Coverage ceases 1 residue before the CDR3 finishes, and the germline J gene fills in the end. J is TRBJ1-1 and V is TRBV16; D is possibly TRBD1 (5 bases). Deletions cut 3 bases from V and 3 bases from J, with 8 bases between. The CDR3 is 13 residues long. CDR1 is SGHSA, CDR2 FRNQAP, per germline. The part of the CDR3 DNA that was read is TGTGCAAGCAGCTTGGGGGGGGACACAGAAGTCTTC. It translates to CASSLGGDTEVF. From start to end, the CDR3 is CASSLGGDTEVFF.

Judged by abundance, this clone is large. Mouse germline and gene names are used. The CDR3 goes on 1 residue after the read ends, and that part is filled in from the germline J gene. The chain combines TRBV17 with TRBJ2-3; 13 bases fit TRBD2. The germline gives CDR1 MNHDT, CDR2 YYDKIL. V shed 6 bases and J 1 base; nucleotides not matched to a gene: 4. The CDR3 sequence is 16 residues long. The CDR3 bases that were read are TGTGCTAGCAGGGACTGGGGGGGCAGAGGTGCAGAAACGCTGTAT. Its protein is CASRDWGGRGAETLY. The entire CDR3 protein is CASRDWGGRGAETLYF.

This clone came up a few times. Germline and genes here are mouse. The read falls 1 residue short of the CDR3 end, and the missing part is taken from the germline J gene. The chain couples TRBV19 to TRBJ2-3, with 8 bases matching TRBD1. The CDR3 loop spans 15 amino acids. The V segment lost 4 bases and the J segment 1 base; nucleotides outside the gene matches: 5. Per the germline V gene, CDR1 is FNHDT and CDR2 is SITEND (reference sequence). CDR3: CASSRTGHGAETLYF. CDR3 DNA (partial): TGTGCCAGCAGTCGGACAGGGCATGGTGCAGAAACGCTGTAT.

By share, this clone counts as large. Mouse names are used for the genes. The read terminates 1 residue before the CDR3 end, so the remaining end is supplied by the germline J gene. This chain joins TRBV2 and TRBJ2-7, with D maybe TRBD1 (5 bases). This CDR3 region has 13 residues. CDR1 and CDR2 from the germline V gene are LGHNA and YSYQKL. V was trimmed by 0 bases and J by 2 bases, leaving 5 bases between them. The covered CDR3 bases are TGTGCCAGCAGCCAAGAGACAGCCTATGAACAGTAC. Its protein is CASSQETAYEQY. The CDR3 in full is CASSQETAYEQYF.

This clone was seen a few times. Mouse gene names apply. The missing CDR3 end, 1 residue past where the read stops, is filled in from the germline J gene. The chain recombines TRBV14 with TRBJ2-7; D not certain. V was cut by 2 bases and J by 4 bases, with 7 bases left in between. Germline CDR1 and CDR2: SGHDT and FRDEAV. The CDR3 has 12 amino acids. The DNA read from the CDR3 is TGTGCCAGCAGTTTTTCGCAGTATGAACAGTAC. Protein: CASSFSQYEQY. The whole CDR3 reads CASSFSQYEQYF.

This clone is labeled large (0.1 to 1%). Gene names are the mouse ones. With the read ending 1 residue before the CDR3 end, the germline J gene is used to fill in that end. The rearrangement links TRBV29 to TRBJ2-7; D unresolved. V was trimmed by 5 bases and J by 7 bases, leaving 9 bases between them. Germline values: CDR1 MSHET, CDR2 SYDVDS. The CDR3 covers 11 residues. CDR3 sequence reads: CASSPPTEQYF. The CDR3 DNA, read in part, is TGTGCTAGCAGTCCCCCGACAGAACAGTAC.

By sample share, this clone is large. Gene labels here are mouse ones. The CDR3 end lies 1 residue beyond the end of the read and is filled in from the germline J gene. The chain links TRBV4 to TRBJ2-7, with 10 nucleotides matching TRBD2. The CDR3 sequence is 14 residues long. Germline CDR1 and CDR2: LGHDT and YNNKQL (reference sequence). The J segment lost 3 bases and the V segment lost 4 bases, leaving 3 bases of the junction unmatched. Incomplete CDR3 DNA: TGTGCCAGCAGCTTGGGACTGGGGAACTATGAACAGTAC. Translation: CASSLGLGNYEQY. In full, the CDR3 is CASSLGLGNYEQYF.

Details on this clone: The gene names here belong to mouse. Read sequence stops 1 residue before the CDR3 end, and the germline J gene provides the missing end. The genes are TRBV13-1 and TRBJ2-3, with D perhaps matching TRBD1 (6 bases). Germline CDR1 and CDR2: NSHNY and SYGAGN. V lost 2 bases and J lost 5, with 6 bases in between. There are 12 residues in the CDR3. CDR3 sequence: CASSDRGETLYF. The part of the CDR3 DNA that was read is TGTGCCAGCAGTGACAGGGGAGAAACGCTGTAT.

By share, this clone counts as large. Mouse gene names and germline throughout. The read ends 1 residue early relative to the CDR3; the germline J gene fills the gap. The chain joins TRBV2 to TRBJ2-3; the match to TRBD2 covers 7 bases. CDR1 and CDR2 from the germline V gene are LGHNA and YSYQKL. This CDR3 is built from 15 residues. Trimming at V came to 1 base and at J to 3 bases, leaving 4 bases not matched to a gene. The CDR3 reads CASSQVWGRAETLYF. CDR3 DNA, as far as it was read: TGTGCCAGCAGCCAAGTCTGGGGGAGGGCAGAAACGCTGTAT.

Notes on this clone: Each gene name is a mouse one. Coverage ceases 1 residue before the CDR3 finishes, and the germline J gene fills in the end. The gene calls are TRBV13-1 and TRBJ1-4; D perhaps matches TRBD1 (6 bases). V dropped 5 bases and J dropped 3 bases, with 8 bases sitting between them. Germline loops: CDR1 NSHNY, CDR2 SYGAGN. CDR3 size: 13 residues. CDR3 amino acids: CASRAGANERLFF. The CDR3 bases that were read are TGTGCCAGCAGGGCAGGGGCCAACGAAAGATTATTT.

Worth noting for this clone: Gene names and germline refer to mouse. The CDR3 extends 1 residue past the end of the read, so its final part is completed from the germline J gene. The V call is TRBV16, the J call TRBJ1-1, with D unclear. CDR1 SGHSA and CDR2 FRNQAP come from the germline V gene. V lost 1 base and J 2 bases, leaving 5 bases between the germline ends. The CDR3 totals 13 residues. The covered CDR3 bases are TGTGCAAGCAGCTTAGGGGCCAACACAGAAGTCTTC. This translates into CASSLGANTEVF. The entire CDR3 protein is CASSLGANTEVFF.

This clone was seen more than once but under ten times. Any gene name here is a mouse gene name. With the read ending 1 residue before the CDR3 end, the germline J gene is used to fill in that end. The chain uses TRBV16 and TRBJ1-4; D is perhaps TRBD1 (6 bases). The CDR3 extends over 15 amino acids. Germline V lookup: CDR1 SGHSA, CDR2 FRNQAP. Trimming took off 0 bases at V and 2 bases at J, with 7 bases between the two ends. CDR3 in amino acids: CASSLEGQSNERLFF. CDR3 DNA (partial): TGTGCAAGCAGCTTAGAGGGACAATCCAACGAAAGATTATTT.

In its sample, this clone is large. Mouse names are used for the genes. The DNA ends 1 residue before the CDR3 does, and the rest of the CDR3 is filled in from the germline J gene. V is TRBV15 and J is TRBJ1-4; D ambiguous. The V gene lost 3 bases and the J gene lost 7 bases, with 3 bases spanning the gap. Germline CDR1 reads SGHND; CDR2 reads FRSKSL. The CDR3 spans 11 residues. CDR3 sequence reads: CASSLGERLFF. The part of the CDR3 DNA that was read is TGTGCCAGCAGTTTGGGCGAAAGATTATTT.

This clone qualifies as large (0.1 to 1%). All gene names here are mouse names. The read comes to an end 1 residue before the CDR3 does, leaving the germline J gene to fill in the end. The chain recombines TRBV29 with TRBJ1-2, with TRBD1 as a possible D gene (6 bases). The CDR3 has 14 amino acids. Looked up from germline, CDR1 is MSHET and CDR2 is SYDVDS. The germline V and J ends were trimmed by 3 bases and 2 bases, with 10 bases remaining between them. The part of the CDR3 DNA that was read is TGTGCTAGCAGTTTGTGGGGGCGGAACTCCGACTACACC. Protein product: CASSLWGRNSDYT. The CDR3 as a whole reads CASSLWGRNSDYTF.

Regarding this clone: Gene names refer to mouse genes. Read coverage stops 1 residue before the CDR3 terminus; the germline J gene supplies the remainder. The rearrangement uses TRBV13-1 and TRBJ2-1, with D perhaps TRBD2 (7 bases). Germline V gene lookup returns CDR1 NSHNY and CDR2 SYGAGN. V dropped 5 bases and J dropped 7 bases, with 13 bases sitting between them. This CDR3 is built from 13 residues. The part of the CDR3 DNA that was read is TGTGCCAGCAGCTGGGGGCGCGGGGCTGAGCAGTTC. Amino acid sequence: CASSWGRGAEQF. The full CDR3 reads CASSWGRGAEQFF.

Remarks on this clone: Gene names refer to mouse genes. The CDR3 extends 1 residue past the end of the read, so its final part is completed from the germline J gene. This chain joins TRBV14 and TRBJ1-1, with D maybe TRBD1 (5 bases). The CDR3 runs 13 residues. Germline CDR1 is SGHDT and CDR2 is FRDEAV. The V end lost 0 bases, the J end lost 5 bases, and 8 bases lay between the germline ends. Incomplete CDR3 DNA: TGTGCCAGCAGTTTCTATGGGGGAACAGAAGTCTTC. It translates to CASSFYGGTEVF. The complete CDR3 reads CASSFYGGTEVFF. Full variable domain (outside the CDR3, taken from reference TRBV14 and TRBJ1-1): EAGVTQSPRYAVLQEGQAVSFWCDPISGHDTLYWYQQPRDQGPQLLVYFRDEAVIDNSQLPSDRFSAVRPKGTNSTLKIQSAKQGDTATYLCASSFYGGTEVFFGKGTRLTVV.

In regard to this clone: Any gene name here is a mouse gene name. The read ends 1 residue shy of where the CDR3 ends; the end is completed using the germline J gene. The rearrangement links TRBV17 to TRBJ1-1; D unresolved. From germline, CDR1 is MNHDT and CDR2 YYDKIL. The V end was cut by 0 bases, the J end by 8 bases, with 4 bases between. This CDR3 region has 11 residues. CDR3 DNA, as far as it was read: TGTGCTAGCAGTAGAGATGTGGAAGTCTTC. This codes for CASSRDVEVF. The entire CDR3 protein reads CASSRDVEVFF.